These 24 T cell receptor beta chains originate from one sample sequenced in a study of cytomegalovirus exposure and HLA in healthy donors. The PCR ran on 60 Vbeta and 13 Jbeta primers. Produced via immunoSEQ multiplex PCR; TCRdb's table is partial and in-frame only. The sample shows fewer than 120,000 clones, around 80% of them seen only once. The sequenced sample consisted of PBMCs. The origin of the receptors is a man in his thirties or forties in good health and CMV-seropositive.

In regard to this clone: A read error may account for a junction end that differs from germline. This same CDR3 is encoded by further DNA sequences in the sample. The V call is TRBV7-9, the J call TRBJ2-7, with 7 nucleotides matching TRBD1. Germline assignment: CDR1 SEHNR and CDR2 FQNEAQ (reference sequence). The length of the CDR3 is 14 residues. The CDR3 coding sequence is TGTGCCAGCAGCCTAGCCGGGACAGACTACGAGCAGTACTTC. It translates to CASSLAGTDYEQYF.

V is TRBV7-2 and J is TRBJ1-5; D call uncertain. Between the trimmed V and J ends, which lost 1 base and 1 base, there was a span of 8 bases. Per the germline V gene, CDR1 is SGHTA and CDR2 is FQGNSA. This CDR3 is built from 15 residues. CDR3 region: CASSLDYGSNQPQHF. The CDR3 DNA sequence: TGTGCCAGCAGCTTAGACTACGGGAGCAATCAGCCCCAGCATTTT.

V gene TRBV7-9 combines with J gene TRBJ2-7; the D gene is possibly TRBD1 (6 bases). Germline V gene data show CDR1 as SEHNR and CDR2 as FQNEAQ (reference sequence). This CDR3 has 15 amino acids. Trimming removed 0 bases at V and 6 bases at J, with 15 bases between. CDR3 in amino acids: CASSLASTGLGEQYF. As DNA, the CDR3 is TGTGCCAGCAGCTTAGCTTCGACAGGCTTGGGCGAGCAGTACTTC.

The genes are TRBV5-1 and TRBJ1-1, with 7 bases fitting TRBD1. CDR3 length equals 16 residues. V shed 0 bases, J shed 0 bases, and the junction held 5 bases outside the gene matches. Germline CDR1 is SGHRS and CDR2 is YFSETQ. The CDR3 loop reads CASSLVPGGMNTEAFF. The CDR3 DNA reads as TGCGCCAGCAGCTTGGTTCCAGGGGGTATGAACACTGAAGCTTTCTTT.

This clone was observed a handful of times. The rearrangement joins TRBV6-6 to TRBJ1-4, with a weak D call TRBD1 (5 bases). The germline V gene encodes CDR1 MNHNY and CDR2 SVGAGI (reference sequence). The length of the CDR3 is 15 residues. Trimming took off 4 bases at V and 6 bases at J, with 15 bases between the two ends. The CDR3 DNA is TGTGCCAGCAGTTCACAGGTCCCCCTAGATGAAAAACTGTTTTTT. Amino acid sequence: CASSSQVPLDEKLFF.

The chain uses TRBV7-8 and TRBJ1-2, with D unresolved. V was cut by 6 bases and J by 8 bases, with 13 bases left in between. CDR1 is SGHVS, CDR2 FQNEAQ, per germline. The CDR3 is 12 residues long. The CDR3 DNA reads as TGTGCCAGCAGTCATCTGGGAGGCGGCTACACCTTC. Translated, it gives CASSHLGGGYTF.

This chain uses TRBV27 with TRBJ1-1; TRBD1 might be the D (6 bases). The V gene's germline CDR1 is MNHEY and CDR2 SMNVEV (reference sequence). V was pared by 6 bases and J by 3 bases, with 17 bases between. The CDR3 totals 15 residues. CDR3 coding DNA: TGTGCCAGCAGAGATACCGACAGGCCGTACACTGAAGCTTTCTTT. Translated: CASRDTDRPYTEAFF.

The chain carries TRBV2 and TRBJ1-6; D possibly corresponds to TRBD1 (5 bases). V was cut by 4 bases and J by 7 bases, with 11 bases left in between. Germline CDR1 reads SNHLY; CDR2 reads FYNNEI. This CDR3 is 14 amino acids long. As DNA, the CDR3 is TGTGCCAGCAGTGTCACACAGGAGAATTCACCCCTCCACTTT. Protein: CASSVTQENSPLHF.

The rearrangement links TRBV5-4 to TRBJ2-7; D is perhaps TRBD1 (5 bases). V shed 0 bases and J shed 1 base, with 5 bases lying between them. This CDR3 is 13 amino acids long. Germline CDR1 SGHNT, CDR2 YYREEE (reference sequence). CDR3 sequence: CASSLGQSYEQYF. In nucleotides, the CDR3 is TGTGCCAGCAGCTTGGGACAGTCCTACGAGCAGTACTTC. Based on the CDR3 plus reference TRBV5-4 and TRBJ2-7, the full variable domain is ETGVTQSPTHLIKTRGQQVTLRCSSQSGHNTVSWYQQALGQGPQFIFQYYREEENGRGNFPPRFSGLQFPNYSSELNVNALELDDSALYLCASSLGQSYEQYFGPGTRLTVT.

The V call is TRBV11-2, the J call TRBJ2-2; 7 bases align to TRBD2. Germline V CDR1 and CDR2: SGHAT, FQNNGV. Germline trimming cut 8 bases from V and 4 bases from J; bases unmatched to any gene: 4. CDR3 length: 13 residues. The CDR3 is CASGGGTTGELFF. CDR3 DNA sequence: TGTGCCAGCGGGGGGGGGACCACCGGGGAGCTGTTTTTT.

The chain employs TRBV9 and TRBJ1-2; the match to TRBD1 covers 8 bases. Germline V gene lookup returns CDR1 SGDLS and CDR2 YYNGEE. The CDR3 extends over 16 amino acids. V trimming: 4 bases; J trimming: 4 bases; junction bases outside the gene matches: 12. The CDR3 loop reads CASSRTLDRAGYGYTF. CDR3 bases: TGTGCCAGCAGCCGGACCCTGGACAGGGCGGGCTATGGCTACACCTTC.

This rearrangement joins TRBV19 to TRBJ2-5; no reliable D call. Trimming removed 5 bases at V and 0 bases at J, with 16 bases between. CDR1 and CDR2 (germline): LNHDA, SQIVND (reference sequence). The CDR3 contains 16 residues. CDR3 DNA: TGTGCCAGTAGTCCTCGACTCGCCTCGTACCAAGAGACCCAGTACTTC. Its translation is CASSPRLASYQETQYF.

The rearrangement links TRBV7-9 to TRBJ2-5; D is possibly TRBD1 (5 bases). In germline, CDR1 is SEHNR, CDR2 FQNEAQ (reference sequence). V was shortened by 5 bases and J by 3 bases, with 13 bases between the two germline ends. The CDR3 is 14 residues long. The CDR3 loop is CASSPGDRKETQYF. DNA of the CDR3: TGTGCCAGCAGCCCAGGAGACAGAAAAGAGACCCAGTACTTC.

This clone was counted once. This chain's CDR3 is CATSDRGHNEQFF. The CDR3 DNA follows: TGTGCCACCTCGGACAGGGGACACAATGAGCAGTTCTTC. This chain uses TRBV21-1 with TRBJ2-1; the D segment call TRBD1 is taken from the table without a DNA check. TRBV21-1 is classified as a pseudogene. There are 13 residues in the CDR3.

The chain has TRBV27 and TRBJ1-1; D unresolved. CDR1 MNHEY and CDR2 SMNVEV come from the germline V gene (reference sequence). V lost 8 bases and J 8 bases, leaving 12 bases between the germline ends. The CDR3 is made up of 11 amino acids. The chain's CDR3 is CASGKTFEAFF. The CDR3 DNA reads TGTGCCAGCGGAAAGACATTCGAAGCTTTCTTT.

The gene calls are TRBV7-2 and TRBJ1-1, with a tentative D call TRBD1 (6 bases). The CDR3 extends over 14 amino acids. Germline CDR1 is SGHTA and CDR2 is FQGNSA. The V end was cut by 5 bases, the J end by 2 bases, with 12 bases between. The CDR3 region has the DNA TGTGCCAGCAGCAAATCGGGACACAACACTGAAGCTTTCTTT. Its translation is CASSKSGHNTEAFF.

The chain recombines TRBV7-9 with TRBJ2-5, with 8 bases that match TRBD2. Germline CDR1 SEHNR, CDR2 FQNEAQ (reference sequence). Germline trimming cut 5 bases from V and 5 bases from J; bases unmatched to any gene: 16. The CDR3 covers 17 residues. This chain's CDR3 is CASSHPGAGAITETQYF. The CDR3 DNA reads TGTGCCAGCAGCCACCCCGGAGCGGGGGCCATTACGGAGACCCAGTACTTC.

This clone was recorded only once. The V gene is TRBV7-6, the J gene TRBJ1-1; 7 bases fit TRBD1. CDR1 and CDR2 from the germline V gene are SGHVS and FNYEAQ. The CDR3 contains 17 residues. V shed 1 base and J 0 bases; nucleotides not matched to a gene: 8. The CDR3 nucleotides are TGTGCCAGCAGCTTAGAACCGGGACAGTCCCTGAACACTGAAGCTTTCTTT. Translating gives CASSLEPGQSLNTEAFF.

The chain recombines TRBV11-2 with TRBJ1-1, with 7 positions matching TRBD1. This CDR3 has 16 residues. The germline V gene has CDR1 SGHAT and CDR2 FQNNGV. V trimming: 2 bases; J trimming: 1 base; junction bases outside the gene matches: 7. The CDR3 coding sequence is TGTGCCAGCAGCTTACGAGGGGGCAGGGGGAACACTGAAGCTTTCTTT. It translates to CASSLRGGRGNTEAFF.

CDR3 in amino acids: CASSGQLEAFF. CDR3 coding DNA: TGTGCCAGCAGTGGACAGCTTGAAGCTTTCTTT. This chain joins TRBV6-1 and TRBJ1-1; a weak D match, TRBD1 (5 bases). With 4 bases removed from V and 7 bases from J, the gap between germline ends came to 7 bases. The CDR3 is 11 residues long. Germline V gene data show CDR1 as MNHNS and CDR2 as SASEGT.

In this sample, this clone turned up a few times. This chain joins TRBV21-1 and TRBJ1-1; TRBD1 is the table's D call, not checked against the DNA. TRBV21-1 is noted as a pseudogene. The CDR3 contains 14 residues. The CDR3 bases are TGTGCCAGCAGCACAAGACAGGGTAACACTGAAGCTTTCTTT. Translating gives CASSTRQGNTEAFF.

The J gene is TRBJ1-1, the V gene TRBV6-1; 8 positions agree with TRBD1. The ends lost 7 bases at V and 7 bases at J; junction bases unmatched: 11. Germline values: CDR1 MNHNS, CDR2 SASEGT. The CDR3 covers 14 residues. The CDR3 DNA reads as TGTGCCAGCACCGCAGACAGGGGACTTGTTGAAGCTTTCTTT. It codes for CASTADRGLVEAFF.

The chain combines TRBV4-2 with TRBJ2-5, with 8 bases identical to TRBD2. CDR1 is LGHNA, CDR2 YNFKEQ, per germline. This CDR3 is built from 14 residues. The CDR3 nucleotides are TGTGCTGAGGGGAGCGGGGGCCGACAAGAGACCCAGTACTTC. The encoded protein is CAEGSGGRQETQYF.

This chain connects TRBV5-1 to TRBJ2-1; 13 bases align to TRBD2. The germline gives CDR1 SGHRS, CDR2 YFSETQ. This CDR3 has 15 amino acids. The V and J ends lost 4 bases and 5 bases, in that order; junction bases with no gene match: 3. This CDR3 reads CASSRTSGRNNEQFF. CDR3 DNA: TGCGCCAGCAGCCGGACTAGCGGGAGAAACAATGAGCAGTTCTTC.